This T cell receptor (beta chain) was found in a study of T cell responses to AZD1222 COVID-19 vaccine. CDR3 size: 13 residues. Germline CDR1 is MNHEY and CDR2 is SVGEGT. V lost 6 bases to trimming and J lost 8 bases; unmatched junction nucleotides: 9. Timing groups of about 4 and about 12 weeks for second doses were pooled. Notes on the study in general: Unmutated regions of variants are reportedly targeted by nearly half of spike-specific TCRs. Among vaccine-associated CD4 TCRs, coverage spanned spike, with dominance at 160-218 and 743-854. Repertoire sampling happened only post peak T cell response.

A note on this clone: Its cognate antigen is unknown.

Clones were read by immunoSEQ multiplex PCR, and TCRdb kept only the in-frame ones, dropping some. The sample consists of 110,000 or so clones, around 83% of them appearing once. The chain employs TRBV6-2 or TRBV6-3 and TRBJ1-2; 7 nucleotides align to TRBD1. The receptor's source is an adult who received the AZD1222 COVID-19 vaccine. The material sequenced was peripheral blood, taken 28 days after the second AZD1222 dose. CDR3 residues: CASSRAGGRGYTF. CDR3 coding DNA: TGTGCCAGCAGCCGCGCAGGGGGTAGGGGCTACACCTTC.